A selection of T cell receptor beta chains follows, all from one sample in a study of blood T cell repertoires in COVID-19. Sequenced by immunoSEQ multiplex PCR; TCRdb stores in-frame clones only, minus some. The sample lists 110,000 to 150,000 clones; 85% to 90% were seen once. Sequenced: peripheral blood. All receptors come from a man aged 55 to 70 with active or convalescent COVID-19. The CDR3 runs from the conserved cysteine through the conserved F or W. The D gene is left open where the match is weak. Clone size is stated in some rows and not others, as once, few, many or a class when expanded.

d_call	j_call	v_call	clone_size	cdr3_aa	cdr3_nt
-	TRBJ1-2	TRBV5-1	-	CASSLGSGEGYTF	TGCGCCAGCAGCTTGGGTTCAGGGGAGGGCTACACCTTC
-	TRBJ2-3	TRBV7-9	-	CASSSGSFTDTQYF	TGTGCCAGCAGCTCGGGGTCGTTCACAGATACGCAGTATTTT
TRBD2	TRBJ2-2	TRBV7-3	-	CASSLWPRGLAGEGTGELFF	TGTGCCAGCAGCTTATGGCCCCGCGGACTAGCGGGGGAAGGGACCGGGGAGCTGTTTTTT
-	TRBJ1-1	TRBV3-1/TRBV3-2	-	CASSRQGWAEAFF	TGTGCCAGCAGCCGGCAGGGATGGGCTGAAGCTTTCTTT
TRBD2	TRBJ2-5	TRBV28	once	CASIGGGAGKTQYF	TGTGCCAGCATCGGCGGGGGGGCCGGGAAGACCCAGTACTTC
-	TRBJ1-5	TRBV18	-	CASSPGSGSNQPQHF	TGTGCCAGCTCACCAGGGTCGGGTAGCAATCAGCCCCAGCATTTT
TRBD2	TRBJ2-3	TRBV2	-	CASSAYFHGGAGDTQYF	TGTGCCAGCAGTGCCTATTTTCACGGGGGGGCCGGAGATACGCAGTATTTT
TRBD1	TRBJ2-5	TRBV18	-	CASSPTEGAVETQYF	TGTGCCAGCTCACCAACCGAGGGGGCAGTTGAGACCCAGTACTTC
-	TRBJ2-5	TRBV4-1	-	CASSQVRREETQYF	TGCGCCAGCAGCCAAGTGAGGAGGGAAGAGACCCAGTACTTC
-	TRBJ1-1	TRBV3-1/TRBV3-2	-	CASSQVNRGTEAFF	TGTGCCAGCAGCCAAGTCAACCGGGGGACTGAAGCTTTCTTT
-	TRBJ1-5	TRBV12-2	few	CASRPDRGRLYQPQHF	TGTGCAAGTCGCCCGGACAGGGGGCGTTTGTATCAGCCCCAGCATTTT
-	TRBJ2-3	TRBV7-2	-	CASSLSLDRSYTQYF	TGTGCCAGCAGCTTAAGCCTAGATCGGTCGTACACGCAGTATTTT
TRBD2	TRBJ2-2	TRBV7-3	-	CASSFSGVANTGELFF	TGTGCCAGCAGCTTTAGCGGGGTTGCGAACACCGGGGAGCTGTTTTTT
-	TRBJ1-4	TRBV5-1	-	CASSLAGSTEKLFF	TGCGCCAGCAGCTTGGCGGGTTCAACTGAAAAACTGTTTTTT
TRBD1	TRBJ1-1	TRBV10-3	-	CAISRDRNTEAFF	TGTGCCATCAGCCGGGACAGGAACACTGAAGCTTTCTTT
TRBD2	TRBJ2-5	TRBV28	-	CASSLTVGRTSGKETQYF	TGTGCCAGCAGTTTAACGGTGGGAAGGACTAGCGGGAAAGAGACCCAGTACTTC
-	TRBJ1-3	TRBV28	-	CASLDSTSGNTIYF	TGTGCCAGCCTAGACAGCACCTCTGGAAACACCATATATTTT
-	TRBJ2-1	TRBV2	-	CASRRQGRDEQFF	TGTGCCAGCAGAAGACAGGGGAGGGATGAGCAGTTCTTC
TRBD2	TRBJ2-1	TRBV5-1	-	CASSLGLAGRNEQFF	TGCGCCAGCAGCTTAGGCCTAGCGGGGAGGAATGAGCAGTTCTTC
-	TRBJ1-5	TRBV6-5	-	CASSYSNRQAQPQHF	TGTGCCAGCAGTTACTCGAACCGACAGGCCCAGCCCCAGCATTTT
TRBD2	TRBJ2-1	TRBV29-1	-	CSAGGLASLSEQFF	TGCAGCGCTGGGGGACTAGCGAGTTTGAGTGAGCAGTTCTTC
-	TRBJ1-1	TRBV9	-	CASSVGGTTEAFF	TGTGCCAGCAGCGTGGGAGGGACCACTGAAGCTTTCTTT
TRBD2	TRBJ2-7	TRBV19	-	CASSIRSREGYEQYF	TGTGCCAGTAGTATAAGGTCGCGGGAGGGCTACGAGCAGTACTTC
TRBD2	TRBJ2-1	TRBV7-6	-	CASILTSGITSGWDEQFF	TGTGCCAGCATCCTGACTAGCGGGATTACCTCTGGCTGGGATGAGCAGTTCTTC
TRBD2	TRBJ2-1	TRBV5-1	-	CASSVGTSGGDEQFF	TGCGCCAGCAGCGTCGGGACTAGCGGGGGCGATGAGCAGTTCTTC
-	TRBJ2-3	TRBV5-4	-	CASSLAVVGGVDTQYF	TGTGCCAGCAGCTTGGCCGTGGTAGGGGGGGTAGATACGCAGTATTTT
-	TRBJ1-2	TRBV6-1	-	CASSEALQGLGGYTF	TGTGCCAGCAGTGAAGCGCTTCAGGGGCTCGGTGGCTACACCTTC
TRBD1	TRBJ2-4	TRBV7-2	once	CASSSDRVAIQYF	TGTGCCAGCAGCTCGGACAGGGTGGCCATTCAGTACTTC
-	TRBJ2-7	TRBV28	-	CASKLPGAVYEQYF	TGTGCCAGCAAGCTACCAGGGGCGGTCTACGAGCAGTACTTC
TRBD1	TRBJ1-3	TRBV6-5	-	CASSYRTGAGNTIYF	TGTGCCAGCAGTTACAGGACAGGGGCTGGAAACACCATATATTTT
-	TRBJ1-6	TRBV6-5	-	CASSYSTGGTLHF	TGTGCCAGCAGTTACTCGACCGGGGGAACCCTCCACTTT
-	TRBJ1-1	TRBV19	-	CASSMYTENTEAFF	TGTGCCAGTAGTATGTATACAGAGAACACTGAAGCTTTCTTT
TRBD1	TRBJ1-4	TRBV18	-	CASSPEGTATNEKLFF	TGTGCCAGCTCACCGGAGGGGACAGCAACTAATGAAAAACTGTTTTTT
-	TRBJ2-1	TRBV18	-	CASSQESSYNEQFF	TGTGCCAGCTCACAGGAGAGCTCCTACAATGAGCAGTTCTTC
-	TRBJ1-5	TRBV19	-	CASSIGSRRSNQPQHF	TGTGCCAGTAGTATAGGGAGCAGGAGGAGCAATCAGCCCCAGCATTTT
-	TRBJ1-5	TRBV6-6	-	CASRNSNQPQHF	TGTGCCAGCCGTAATAGCAATCAGCCCCAGCATTTT
-	TRBJ2-3	TRBV27	-	CASPRGLAVDTQYF	TGTGCCAGCCCCCGGGGGCTAGCGGTGGATACGCAGTATTTT
-	TRBJ2-5	TRBV4-1	-	CASSQVAVRETQYF	TGCGCCAGCAGCCAAGTAGCTGTGAGAGAGACCCAGTACTTC
TRBD2	TRBJ2-1	TRBV7-2	-	CASSSSVGGSYNEQFF	TGTGCCAGCAGCTCCTCAGTGGGGGGGTCCTACAATGAGCAGTTCTTC
TRBD2	TRBJ2-7	TRBV7-3	-	CASSLRRGTSGGYEQYF	TGTGCCAGCAGCTTAAGAAGAGGGACTAGCGGGGGTTACGAGCAGTACTTC
TRBD1	TRBJ2-2	TRBV3-1/TRBV3-2	-	CASSQSQGWTGELFF	TGTGCCAGCAGCCAATCACAGGGGTGGACCGGGGAGCTGTTTTTT
-	TRBJ1-4	TRBV12-3/TRBV12-4	-	CASSLMAEKLFF	TGTGCCAGCAGTTTAATGGCTGAAAAACTGTTTTTT
-	TRBJ1-1	TRBV7-3	-	CASSQGSGRGKGEAFF	TGTGCCAGCAGCCAGGGGTCAGGGAGGGGAAAGGGTGAAGCTTTCTTT